The present T cell receptor beta chain was sequenced within a study of cytomegalovirus exposure and HLA in healthy donors. The PCR was carried out with 60 Vbeta primers and 13 Jbeta primers. Sequenced by immunoSEQ multiplex PCR; TCRdb stores in-frame clones only, minus some. The sample comprises some 180,000 clones, roughly 87% of which are singletons, and around 0.99% rests with the top ten. The sequencing input was PBMCs. This TCR was sampled from a boy aged 2 to 10 in good health and CMV-seronegative.

The DNA of the CDR3 is TGTGCCATCAGTGAAGGGGCCGCCAAAGAAAAACTGTTTTTT. Its translation is CAISEGAAKEKLFF. The chain combines TRBV10-3 with TRBJ1-4; possibly TRBD1 for D (5 bases). The CDR3 covers 14 residues. Germline values: CDR1 ENHRY, CDR2 SYGVKD. V was cut by 3 bases and J by 8 bases, with 13 bases left in between.